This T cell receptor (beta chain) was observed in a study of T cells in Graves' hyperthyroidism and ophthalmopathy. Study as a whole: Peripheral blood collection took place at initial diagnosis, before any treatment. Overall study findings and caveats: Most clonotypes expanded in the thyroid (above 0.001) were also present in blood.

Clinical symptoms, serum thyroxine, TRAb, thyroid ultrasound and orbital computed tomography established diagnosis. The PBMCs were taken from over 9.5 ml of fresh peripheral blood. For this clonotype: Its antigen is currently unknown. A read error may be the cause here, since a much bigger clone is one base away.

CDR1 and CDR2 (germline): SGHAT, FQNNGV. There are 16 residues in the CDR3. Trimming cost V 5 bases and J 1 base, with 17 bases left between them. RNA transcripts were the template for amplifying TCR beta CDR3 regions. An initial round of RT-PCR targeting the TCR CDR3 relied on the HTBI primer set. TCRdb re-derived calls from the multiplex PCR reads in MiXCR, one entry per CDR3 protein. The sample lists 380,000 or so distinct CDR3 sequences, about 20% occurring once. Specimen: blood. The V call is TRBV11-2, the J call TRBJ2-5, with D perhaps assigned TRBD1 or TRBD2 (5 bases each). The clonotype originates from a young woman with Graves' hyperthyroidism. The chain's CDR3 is CASSTGTRVRQETQYF. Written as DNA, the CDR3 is TGTGCCAGCAGCACCGGGACCAGGGTACGCCAAGAGACCCAGTACTTC.